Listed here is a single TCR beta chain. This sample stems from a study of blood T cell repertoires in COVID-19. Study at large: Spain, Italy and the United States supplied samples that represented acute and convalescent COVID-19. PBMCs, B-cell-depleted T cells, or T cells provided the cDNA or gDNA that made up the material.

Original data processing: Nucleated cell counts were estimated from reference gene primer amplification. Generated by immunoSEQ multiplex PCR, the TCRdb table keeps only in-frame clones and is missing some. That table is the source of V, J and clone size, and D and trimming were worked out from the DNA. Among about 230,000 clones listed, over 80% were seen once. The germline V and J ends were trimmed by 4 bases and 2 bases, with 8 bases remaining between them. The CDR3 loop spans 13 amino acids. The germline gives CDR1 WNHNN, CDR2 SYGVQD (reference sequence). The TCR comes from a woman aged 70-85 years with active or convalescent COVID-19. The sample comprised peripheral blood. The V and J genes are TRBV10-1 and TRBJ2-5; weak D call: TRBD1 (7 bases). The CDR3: CASSAGGQETQYF. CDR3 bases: TGCGCCAGCAGTGCAGGGGGGCAAGAGACCCAGTACTTC.